These 29 T cell receptor beta chains originate from one sample sequenced in a study of metastatic and nonmetastatic thyroid tumors. With MiXCR, TCRdb called clones anew from the PCR reads. The data show 5,000 or so clones, with more than 15% seen just once and approximately 15% held by the top ten. The entire patient cohort was treatment-naive prior to thyroid surgery. Specimen: adjacent normal tissue. Source of these receptors: a female donor with papillary thyroid cancer or a benign thyroid nodule (not recorded which). Some clones in this sample may be carry-over from other donors' samples.

The chain combines TRBV2 with TRBJ2-3; D perhaps matches TRBD1 (6 bases). Germline-derived CDR1 and CDR2 are SNHLY and FYNNEI. This CDR3 is 16 amino acids long. The V and J ends lost 8 bases and 4 bases respectively, with 22 bases between them. The CDR3 region is CASRRPGHVLPDTQYF. The DNA for the CDR3 is TGTGCCAGCCGGCGGCCGGGACATGTGCTTCCAGATACGCAGTATTTT.

This clone was seen many times. V usage is TRBV28 and J usage is TRBJ2-1, with a tentative D call TRBD2 (6 bases). The CDR3 covers 17 residues. The V gene's germline CDR1 is MDHEN and CDR2 SYDVKM. Trimming removed 5 bases from V and 3 bases from J, with 20 bases in between. The CDR3 nucleotides read TGTGCCAGCAGTCCGTTACTAGCCTTGCACCTCTACAATGAGCAGTTCTTC. It is translated as CASSPLLALHLYNEQFF.

This clone was observed a few times. The chain recombines TRBV28 with TRBJ1-2; TRBD1 matches at 7 bases. V gave up 7 bases and J gave up 2 bases; unmatched junction bases: 13. This CDR3 region has 16 residues. Per germline, CDR1 MDHEN and CDR2 SYDVKM. The CDR3 protein is CASNEAYRGPNYGYTF. CDR3 nucleotides: TGTGCCAGCAACGAGGCCTACAGGGGCCCCAACTATGGCTACACCTTC.

CDR3 loop: CASSIMGTGPQETQYF. The CDR3 DNA is TGTGCCAGTAGTATTATGGGGACAGGGCCCCAAGAGACCCAGTACTTC. V and J are TRBV19 and TRBJ2-5, with TRBD1 matching 9 bases. The CDR3 extends over 16 amino acids. Trimming took 3 bases from V and 1 from J; bases not matched to a gene: 6. The germline CDR1 and CDR2 sequences are LNHDA and SQIVND (reference sequence).

Within the sample, this clone is large (0.1 to 1%). The rearrangement joins TRBV6-2 or TRBV6-3 to TRBJ2-7; 7 bases agree with TRBD1. The CDR3 length is 14 residues. Germline values: CDR1 MNHEY, CDR2 SVGEGT. V gave up 4 bases and J gave up 4 bases; unmatched junction bases: 7. CDR3 loop: CASSFLTGHYEQYF. CDR3 in DNA: TGTGCCAGCAGTTTTCTGACAGGGCATTACGAGCAGTACTTC.

The gene calls are TRBV9 and TRBJ2-6; D gene unclear. Trimming took 3 bases from V and 7 from J, leaving 8 bases between them. The CDR3 runs 13 residues. Germline CDR1 SGDLS, CDR2 YYNGEE. The CDR3 DNA reads as TGTGCCAGCAGCGCCCCCTTTGCCAACGTCCTGACTTTC. Translation: CASSAPFANVLTF.

The rearrangement links TRBV20-1 to TRBJ2-3, with 11 bases aligning to TRBD2. The CDR3 covers 16 residues. Trimming removed 3 bases from V and 2 bases from J; junction bases left unmatched: 7. Germline V gives CDR1 DFQATT, CDR2 SNEGSKA (reference sequence). The CDR3 DNA follows: TGCAGTGCTAGCCAGATAGCGGGAGGGGACACAGATACGCAGTATTTT. It specifies CSASQIAGGDTDTQYF.

The table lists this clone with a few counts. The chain links TRBV6-1 to TRBJ2-7; D might be TRBD1 or TRBD2, each matching 5 bases. CDR3 size: 12 residues. The V gene's germline CDR1 is MNHNS and CDR2 SASEGT. The CDR3 reads CASSDTWDEHYV. Written as DNA, the CDR3 is TGTGCCAGCAGTGATACTTGGGACGAGCATTACGTC.

The rearrangement uses TRBV6-2 or TRBV6-3 and TRBJ2-7; D may be TRBD2 (5 bases). This CDR3 is 18 amino acids long. Looked up from germline, CDR1 is MNHEY and CDR2 is SVGEGT. V dropped 9 bases and J dropped 1 base, with 28 bases sitting between them. For the CDR3, the DNA is TGTGCCAGTGGTTATAACCTAGCTGGAACGCTACCTTCCTACGAGCAGTACGTC. Translation: CASGYNLAGTLPSYEQYV.

By share of the sample, this clone is medium-sized. V usage is TRBV6-1 and J usage is TRBJ1-4; 8 bases map to TRBD1. The ends lost 5 bases at V and 6 bases at J; junction bases unmatched: 8. The CDR3 spans 15 residues. Germline values: CDR1 MNHNS, CDR2 SASEGT. The CDR3 loop is CASSRTGLGDEKLFF. For the CDR3, the DNA is TGTGCCAGCAGTCGGACAGGGTTGGGGGATGAAAAACTGTTTTTT.

This clone is medium-sized by share. The chain combines TRBV20-1 with TRBJ2-7; TRBD2 might be the D (6 bases). Per the germline V gene, CDR1 is DFQATT and CDR2 is SNEGSKA (reference sequence). Between the trimmed V and J ends, which lost 0 bases and 3 bases, there was a span of 12 bases. The CDR3 is 14 residues long. Written as DNA, the CDR3 is TGCAGTGCTAGAGAGCCCCGGGGGAACTACGAGCAGTACTTC. It specifies CSAREPRGNYEQYF.

The chain links TRBV7-2 to TRBJ2-5; 8 bases agree with TRBD1. Germline CDR1 SGHTA, CDR2 FQGNSA. This CDR3 is built from 14 residues. J gave up 4 bases and V 5 bases, and 6 bases lay outside the gene matches. The CDR3 nucleotides read TGTGCCAGCAGCGCCTACGACAGGGGAGAGACCCAGTACTTC. It is translated as CASSAYDRGETQYF. Full variable domain (remainder filled in from reference TRBV7-2 and TRBJ2-5): GAGVSQSPSNKVTEKGKDVELRCDPISGHTALYWYRQSLGQGLEFLIYFQGNSAPDKSGLPSDRFSAERTGGSVSTLTIQRTQQEDSAVYLCASSAYDRGETQYFGPGTRLLVL.

The V and J genes are TRBV3-1 and TRBJ2-2; TRBD2 matches 9 bases. Germline values: CDR1 LGHDT, CDR2 YNNKEL (reference sequence). The CDR3 length is 15 residues. The ends lost 3 bases at V and 6 bases at J; junction bases unmatched: 5. The CDR3 reads CASSHRAGGAGELFF. The CDR3 coding sequence is TGTGCCAGCAGCCACCGAGCGGGAGGCGCCGGGGAGCTGTTTTTT.

The chain carries TRBV7-9 and TRBJ1-3; no clear D gene. The V gene's germline CDR1 is SEHNR and CDR2 FQNEAQ (reference sequence). The CDR3 contains 12 residues. Trimming took 4 bases from V and 8 from J, leaving 9 bases between them. The CDR3 is CASSSWGYTIYF. DNA for the CDR3: TGTGCCAGCAGCTCGTGGGGTTACACCATATATTTT.

The genes are TRBV19 and TRBJ1-3; D is ambiguous. The CDR3 has 12 residues. The V gene lost 6 bases and the J gene lost 5 bases, with 8 bases spanning the gap. Germline V gene lookup returns CDR1 LNHDA and CDR2 SQIVND (reference sequence). CDR3 in DNA: TGTGCCAGTAGCCAGAACCGAAACACCATATATTTT. Translating it yields CASSQNRNTIYF. Full variable domain (missing parts from reference TRBV19 and TRBJ1-3): DGGITQSPKYLFRKEGQNVTLSCEQNLNHDAMYWYRQDPGQGLRLIYYSQIVNDFQKGDIAEGYSVSREKKESFPLTVTSAQKNPTAFYLCASSQNRNTIYFGEGSWLTVV.

Turning to this clone: One end of the junction fails to match germline, which may point to a read error. V gene TRBV28 combines with J gene TRBJ2-7; the D is unclear. The CDR3 sequence is 9 residues long. CDR1 is MDHEN and CDR2 is SYDVKM in the germline V gene. The DNA of the CDR3 is TGTGCCAGCTCAAAGGGAACTCCCTTC. Translation gives CASSKGTPF.

This clone is medium-sized (0.01 to 0.1%) in the sample. CDR3 sequence (DNA): TGTGCCATCATGCAGGGAATAGGAAACACCATATATTTT. Encoded protein: CAIMQGIGNTIYF. The J gene is TRBJ1-3, the V gene TRBV10-3; weak D call: TRBD1 (5 bases). The CDR3 length is 13 residues. The V end was cut by 7 bases, the J end by 4 bases, with 11 bases between. Germline V gene lookup returns CDR1 ENHRY and CDR2 SYGVKD.

This clone showed up just a few times. One end of the junction does not line up with germline, which may come from a read error. The same CDR3 also results from other DNA sequences found in this sample. The V and J genes are TRBV6-1 and TRBJ1-6; possible D gene TRBD1, 6 bases. Germline CDR1 is MNHNS and CDR2 is SASEGT. The CDR3 spans 15 residues. In nucleotides, the CDR3 is TGTGCCAGCAGTCCCGGTGGGGGGGCAGGATCACCCCTACACTTT. Protein: CASSPGGGAGSPLHF.

Ten or more counts support this clone. Other DNA sequences of this sample code for an identical CDR3. The V call is TRBV27, the J call TRBJ2-5, with a tentative D call TRBD2 (7 bases). The germline gives CDR1 MNHEY, CDR2 SMNVEV (reference sequence). The CDR3 runs 17 residues. The V gene lost 1 base and the J gene lost 5 bases, with 20 bases spanning the gap. The CDR3 coding sequence is TGTGCCAGCAGTTTATGGGGAGGGGGGGGGCCTCGGGAGACCCAGTACTTC. This encodes CASSLWGGGGPRETQYF.

By proportion, this clone is medium-sized (0.01 to 0.1%). The J gene is TRBJ1-4, the V gene TRBV4-1, with no clear D. The germline CDR1 and CDR2 sequences are MGHRA and YSYEKL. The CDR3 extends over 13 amino acids. V was shortened by 1 base and J by 5 bases, with 5 bases between the two germline ends. The CDR3 sequence: CASSQALNEKLFF. The CDR3 nucleotides are TGCGCCAGCAGCCAAGCCCTGAATGAAAAACTGTTTTTT.

This clone is medium-sized (0.01 to 0.1%) within its sample. The same CDR3 also results from other DNA sequences found in this sample. This chain connects TRBV30 to TRBJ1-1, with a possible D match to TRBD1 (6 bases). The CDR3 sequence is 14 residues long. The germline CDR1 and CDR2 sequences are GTSNPN and SVGIG (reference sequence). V was trimmed by 2 bases and J by 5 bases, leaving 15 bases between them. The CDR3: CAWSHGVQGTEAFF. The CDR3, as DNA: TGTGCCTGGAGTCATGGAGTACAGGGTACTGAAGCTTTCTTT.

In its sample, this clone was seen many times. This chain uses TRBV4-1 with TRBJ1-1; D might be TRBD1 (5 bases). V lost 5 bases and J 5 bases, leaving 18 bases between the germline ends. Per germline, CDR1 MGHRA and CDR2 YSYEKL. This CDR3 is 15 amino acids long. CDR3 sequence reads: CASSSIIRGRTEAFF. Here the CDR3 DNA reads TGCGCCAGCAGCTCGATTATAAGGGGACGGACTGAAGCTTTCTTT.

This clone was seen many times. V and J are TRBV14 and TRBJ2-3; D gene unclear. V was trimmed by 0 bases and J by 8 bases, leaving 12 bases between them. CDR1 is SGHDN, CDR2 FVKESK, per germline. The CDR3 extends over 14 amino acids. The CDR3 DNA sequence: TGTGCCAGCAGCCAAGATGTCCTCTCGGGTACGCAGTATTTT. It is translated as CASSQDVLSGTQYF.

Notes on this clone: One junction end disagrees with the germline gene, perhaps due to a read error. The V and J genes are TRBV7-3 and TRBJ2-1; TRBD2 matches 11 bases. The CDR3 contains 18 residues. Germline CDR1 reads SGHTA; CDR2 reads FQGTGA. The CDR3 DNA follows: TGTGCCAGCAGCTCCACGTGGGGACTAGCGGTTCCCTACAATGAGCATTTCTTC. Translation gives CASSSTWGLAVPYNEHFF. The full variable domain, completed using reference TRBV7-3 and TRBJ2-1, is GAGVSQTPSNKVTEKGKYVELRCDPISGHTALYWYRQSLGQGPEFLIYFQGTGAADDSGLPNDRFFAVRPEGSVSTLKIQRTERGDSAVYLCASSSTWGLAVPYNEHFFGPGTRLTVL.

The gene calls are TRBV27 and TRBJ2-3; 9 bases agree with TRBD2. The CDR3 extends over 15 amino acids. Trimming cost V 3 bases and J 0 bases; bases outside gene matches: 1. Germline V CDR1 and CDR2: MNHEY, SMNVEV (reference sequence). This CDR3 reads CASSFSGSSTDTQYF. CDR3 in DNA: TGTGCCAGCAGTTTTAGCGGGAGTAGCACAGATACGCAGTATTTT.

This clone is medium-sized (0.01 to 0.1%) within its sample. This chain uses TRBV15 with TRBJ1-1, with D possibly being TRBD1 (5 bases). Between the trimmed V and J ends, which lost 0 bases and 6 bases, there was a span of 17 bases. This CDR3 is 16 amino acids long. Germline values: CDR1 LNHNV, CDR2 YYDKDF (reference sequence). The CDR3 DNA sequence: TGTGCCACCAGCAGAGATCAGGGCGGTAGGCCCCCTGAAGCTTTCTTT. Its translation: CATSRDQGGRPPEAFF.

A few counts support this clone. The genes are TRBV2 and TRBJ1-6; D may be TRBD1 (5 bases). The CDR3 is 15 residues long. The germline V and J ends were trimmed by 6 bases and 8 bases, with 17 bases remaining between them. Germline V gives CDR1 SNHLY, CDR2 FYNNEI. DNA of the CDR3: TGTGCCAGCAGGTTTCGGAGAGGGGACGATTCACCCCTCCACTTT. This gives the protein CASRFRRGDDSPLHF.

This clone occurred a few times. This chain uses TRBV6-1 with TRBJ1-1; tentatively, D is TRBD1 (5 bases). Between the trimmed V and J ends, which lost 6 bases and 4 bases, there was a span of 15 bases. The germline CDR1 and CDR2 sequences are MNHNS and SASEGT. The CDR3 extends over 14 amino acids. This CDR3 is CASRRDPGATEAFF. For the CDR3, the DNA is TGTGCCAGCAGACGGGACCCAGGAGCCACTGAAGCTTTCTTT.

Turning to this clone: A read error is possible here, since a much larger clone lies one base away. The chain employs TRBV13 and TRBJ1-2; perhaps TRBD1 as D (6 bases). V dropped 4 bases and J dropped 5 bases, with 11 bases sitting between them. There are 13 residues in the CDR3. Germline CDR1 reads PRHDT; CDR2 reads FYEKMQ (reference sequence). The CDR3 reads CASSSGTRYGYTF. For the CDR3, the DNA is TGTGCCAGCAGCTCCGGGACACGGTATGGCTACACCTTC.